One TCR beta chain is described in this entry. Its antigen remains unidentified. The data were obtained in a study of T cell repertoires in cytomegalovirus infection. The wider study: From public TCR beta signatures came an indication of both CMV infection and matching HLA type. Study results and limitations: In two of eight donors, the top clonotype was HLA-C-restricted CMV-specific. Summed public TCR beta family frequency identified CMV carriers bearing the relevant HLA.

Germline V gives CDR1 LGHDT, CDR2 YNNKEL (reference sequence). This CDR3 is built from 15 residues. Trimming took off 1 base at V and 1 base at J, with 8 bases between the two ends. TCRdb analysed the reads with MiXCR anew, one entry per CDR3 protein. The repertoire consists of just over 150,000 distinct CDR3 sequences, with 20% to 25% occurring once and the leading ten covering roughly 9.8%. The chain combines TRBV3-1 with TRBJ1-5; D is perhaps TRBD1 (5 bases). This clonotype originated in a human donor in good health (CMV status not recorded). Some clones in this sample may be carry-over from other donors' samples. Sequencing input: PBMCs. The CDR3 DNA reads TGTGCCAGCAGCCAAGTAAGGGACAGCAATCAGCCCCAGCATTTT. It specifies CASSQVRDSNQPQHF.